This TCR beta chain came from a study of cytomegalovirus exposure and HLA in healthy donors. Of note for this clone: Its matching antigen is unknown.

CDR3 size: 13 residues. Germline values: CDR1 LNHDA, CDR2 SQIVND (reference sequence). Trimming pared 7 bases from V and 1 base from J, leaving 10 bases between. Some clones are missing from TCRdb's copy, which holds only in-frame ones; the method was immunoSEQ multiplex PCR. The sample consists of fewer than 200,000 clones, approximately 83% of them appearing once. Overall study findings and caveats: First-cohort TCR clusters were later found to tend to co-occur in the 90 to 150 validation repertoires.

This chain connects TRBV19 to TRBJ1-2; D is ambiguous. The sequencing input was PBMCs. The sequence was obtained from a woman under 30 in good health and CMV-seropositive. The CDR3 loop is CASMGHFNYGYTF. CDR3 in DNA: TGTGCCAGTATGGGCCACTTTAACTATGGCTACACCTTC.